This entry lists 32 T cell receptor beta chains sequenced from one sample in a study of shared clonotypes between healthy human individuals. Sequencing used immunoSEQ multiplex PCR; TCRdb keeps in-frame clones, though not all of them. Of 600,000 to 750,000 clones listed, about 78% are singletons. The specimen sequenced was memory CD4+ T cells sorted from blood. Subset meaning: CD45RA-negative fraction. All receptors derive from a woman aged 25-40 years in good health.

This rearrangement joins TRBV28 to TRBJ2-3, with D possibly TRBD1 on 5 matching bases. The V end lost 8 bases, the J end lost 2 bases, and 14 bases lay between the germline ends. The CDR3 has 14 residues. The V gene's germline CDR1 is MDHEN and CDR2 SYDVKM. The CDR3 DNA reads TGTGCCAGCCGCTCCGGACAACTCACAGATACGCAGTATTTT. Residues: CASRSGQLTDTQYF.

The V and J genes are TRBV11-2 and TRBJ2-7; D gene ambiguous. The V and J ends lost 8 bases and 2 bases respectively, with 16 bases between them. The CDR3 consists of 14 residues. Germline V gene lookup returns CDR1 SGHAT and CDR2 FQNNGV. The CDR3 DNA follows: TGTGCCAGCGGATCCCGCCTGGTCCCCTACGAGCAGTACTTC. Amino acids: CASGSRLVPYEQYF. The whole variable domain, remainder taken from reference TRBV11-2 and TRBJ2-7, is EAGVAQSPRYKIIEKRQSVAFWCNPISGHATLYWYQQILGQGPKLLIQFQNNGVVDDSQLPKDRFSAERLKGVDSTLKIQPAKLEDSAVYLCASGSRLVPYEQYFGPGTRLTVT.

CDR3 protein: CASSLVAGFGTGELFF. CDR3 bases: TGTGCCAGCAGCTTGGTGGCAGGGTTCGGGACCGGGGAGCTGTTTTTT. V and J are TRBV5-5 and TRBJ2-2; D may be TRBD1 (5 bases). Germline CDR1 reads SGHKS; CDR2 reads YYEKEE (reference sequence). V lost 0 bases and J 5 bases, leaving 14 bases between the germline ends. The CDR3 is 16 amino acids.

The J gene is TRBJ2-1, the V gene TRBV10-3; TRBD1 agrees at 11 bases. Looked up from germline, CDR1 is ENHRY and CDR2 is SYGVKD. This CDR3 has 15 residues. Trimming took 2 bases from V and 6 from J; bases not matched to a gene: 3. The CDR3 DNA reads as TGTGCCATCAGTGAGGGGGACAGGGGGTCCAATGAGCAGTTCTTC. It specifies CAISEGDRGSNEQFF.

This clone was counted only a few times. The CDR3 bases are TGTGCCAGCAGTCCATCCCCGGGGGGATGGGAGACCCAGTACTTC. This sequence encodes CASSPSPGGWETQYF. This chain links TRBV27 with TRBJ2-5, with 7 bases fitting TRBD2. The germline CDR1 and CDR2 sequences are MNHEY and SMNVEV (reference sequence). With V trimmed by 5 bases and J by 5 bases, 11 bases remained unmatched. The CDR3 totals 15 residues.

V is TRBV7-4 and J is TRBJ1-1; D gene unclear. Germline values: CDR1 SGHVT, CDR2 SQSDAQ. The CDR3 is 16 amino acids. Trimming left V 5 bases short and J 3 bases short, with 19 bases between. CDR3 DNA sequence: TGTGCCAGCAGCACGCACCCGGGCCTCCAAGACACTGAAGCTTTCTTT. Residues: CASSTHPGLQDTEAFF. Based on the CDR3 plus reference TRBV7-4 and TRBJ1-1, the full variable domain is GAGVSQSPRYKVAKRGRDVALRCDSISGHVTLYWYRQTLGQGSEVLTYSQSDAQRDKSGRPSGRFSAERPERSVSTLKIQRTEQGDSAVYLCASSTHPGLQDTEAFFGQGTRLTVV.

This rearrangement joins TRBV10-2 to TRBJ2-7, with D unresolved. With 4 bases removed from V and 6 bases from J, the gap between germline ends came to 10 bases. Germline CDR1 is WSHSY and CDR2 is SAAADI. CDR3 length equals 12 residues. Written as DNA, the CDR3 is TGCGCCAGCAGTGGTTTCCTCGGCGAGCAGTACTTC. It is translated as CASSGFLGEQYF.

This chain uses TRBV2 with TRBJ2-3; 13 bases align to TRBD2. CDR1 and CDR2 from the germline V gene are SNHLY and FYNNEI. V lost 5 bases and J lost 4; bases outside the gene matches: 6. CDR3 length equals 16 residues. CDR3: CASSIRTSGSSDTQYF. The CDR3 nucleotides are TGTGCCAGCAGTATAAGGACTAGCGGGAGTTCAGATACGCAGTATTTT.

The V gene is TRBV7-2, the J gene TRBJ1-2; D is unclear. CDR3 length equals 13 residues. The germline CDR1 and CDR2 sequences are SGHTA and FQGNSA. Trimming pared 2 bases from V and 8 bases from J, leaving 12 bases between. The CDR3 reads CASSLHPVGGYTF. The CDR3 DNA is TGTGCCAGCAGCTTACACCCGGTGGGAGGCTACACCTTC. Full variable domain (outside the CDR3, taken from reference TRBV7-2 and TRBJ1-2): GAGVSQSPSNKVTEKGKDVELRCDPISGHTALYWYRQSLGQGLEFLIYFQGNSAPDKSGLPSDRFSAERTGGSVSTLTIQRTQQEDSAVYLCASSLHPVGGYTFGSGTRLTVV.

This chain links TRBV7-8 with TRBJ2-7; D ambiguous. The ends were cut back, 1 base at V and 3 bases at J, with 13 bases in the middle. This CDR3 region has 15 residues. Germline V gene lookup returns CDR1 SGHVS and CDR2 FQNEAQ. The CDR3 loop reads CASSLVSSVNYEQYF. The CDR3 DNA reads TGTGCCAGCAGCTTAGTTTCGTCAGTAAACTACGAGCAGTACTTC.

The chain uses TRBV7-9 and TRBJ2-3; 9 positions agree with TRBD1. Trimming at V came to 4 bases and at J to 2 bases, leaving 10 bases not matched to a gene. From germline, CDR1 is SEHNR and CDR2 FQNEAQ (reference sequence). The CDR3 has 17 residues. The DNA for the CDR3 is TGTGCCAGCAGCTCAAACAGGGGGCGCCAATCCACAGATACGCAGTATTTT. Residues: CASSSNRGRQSTDTQYF.

This clone was observed a single time. The chain is built from TRBV7-9 and TRBJ1-2; 10 bases align to TRBD1. The CDR3 is 16 residues long. The germline V gene encodes CDR1 SEHNR and CDR2 FQNEAQ (reference sequence). V was pared by 5 bases and J by 0 bases, with 6 bases of the junction left unmatched. CDR3 residues: CASSGTGVGSNYGYTF. The CDR3 DNA reads TGTGCCAGCAGCGGGACAGGGGTTGGGTCTAACTATGGCTACACCTTC. The complete variable domain, with remaining parts taken from reference TRBV7-9 and TRBJ1-2, reads DTGVSQNPRHKITKRGQNVTFRCDPISEHNRLYWYRQTLGQGPEFLTYFQNEAQLEKSRLLSDRFSAERPKGSFSTLEIQRTEQGDSAMYLCASSGTGVGSNYGYTFGSGTRLTVV.

The chain joins TRBV5-1 to TRBJ2-3; D is possibly TRBD2 (5 bases). V lost 5 bases and J 3 bases, leaving 13 bases between the germline ends. Germline CDR1 SGHRS, CDR2 YFSETQ. The CDR3 is made up of 14 amino acids. The CDR3 sequence: CASRVVGVTDTQYF. Written as DNA, the CDR3 is TGCGCCAGCAGGGTCGTGGGAGTTACAGATACGCAGTATTTT.

This chain joins TRBV7-8 and TRBJ2-1, with 14 bases fitting TRBD2. V shed 5 bases, J shed 7 bases, and the junction held 4 bases outside the gene matches. The CDR3 length is 15 residues. CDR1 SGHVS and CDR2 FQNEAQ come from the germline V gene. The CDR3 DNA follows: TGTGCCAGCAGCCGCGGGACTAGCGGGAGTAATGAGCAGTTCTTC. It codes for CASSRGTSGSNEQFF.

This clone was observed once. The rearrangement joins TRBV5-4 to TRBJ2-5, with D possibly matching TRBD2 (6 bases). The germline V gene encodes CDR1 SGHNT and CDR2 YYREEE (reference sequence). The CDR3 spans 13 residues. The V end was cut by 1 base, the J end by 5 bases, with 9 bases between. DNA for the CDR3: TGTGCCAGCAGCTTGTATGGGAGGGAGACCCAGTACTTC. As protein: CASSLYGRETQYF. Full variable domain (rest looked up from reference TRBV5-4 and TRBJ2-5): ETGVTQSPTHLIKTRGQQVTLRCSSQSGHNTVSWYQQALGQGPQFIFQYYREEENGRGNFPPRFSGLQFPNYSSELNVNALELDDSALYLCASSLYGRETQYFGPGTRLLVL.

This clone was detected ten times or more. V usage is TRBV18 and J usage is TRBJ2-3; D might be TRBD2 (6 bases). Trimming took off 6 bases at V and 2 bases at J, with 18 bases between the two ends. The CDR3 totals 16 residues. Germline V gene sequence: CDR1 KGHSH, CDR2 LQKENI. DNA for the CDR3: TGTGCCAGCTCCCCTAAGTGGGGAGGCAACACAGATACGCAGTATTTT. Encoded protein: CASSPKWGGNTDTQYF. The variable domain in full, completed from reference TRBV18 and TRBJ2-3, reads NAGVMQNPRHLVRRRGQEARLRCSPMKGHSHVYWYRQLPEEGLKFMVYLQKENIIDESGMPKERFSAEFPKEGPSILRIQQVVRGDSAAYFCASSPKWGGNTDTQYFGPGTRLTVL.

CDR3: CASSSLTSGRNEQYF. For the CDR3, the DNA is TGTGCCAGCAGCTCCTTGACTAGCGGGAGAAACGAGCAGTACTTC. The chain has TRBV5-4 and TRBJ2-7, with 12 bases aligning to TRBD2. This CDR3 has 15 amino acids. The junction had 6 bases not matched to a gene; V was cut back by 3 bases and J by 5 bases. CDR1 and CDR2 (germline): SGHNT, YYREEE (reference sequence).

The chain recombines TRBV27 with TRBJ2-3; 11 bases fit TRBD2. The germline CDR1 and CDR2 sequences are MNHEY and SMNVEV (reference sequence). V gave up 7 bases and J gave up 4 bases; unmatched junction bases: 13. The CDR3 has 17 residues. DNA of the CDR3: TGTGCCAGCAAAGATTGGGCTAGCGGGAGGACGGCAGATACGCAGTATTTT. Its protein product is CASKDWASGRTADTQYF.

This chain links TRBV6-1 with TRBJ1-5; 12 bases fit TRBD1. V shed 4 bases and J 1 base; nucleotides not matched to a gene: 5. Germline-derived CDR1 and CDR2 are MNHNS and SASEGT. CDR3 size: 17 residues. The CDR3: CASSVGTGGASNQPQHF. CDR3 DNA: TGTGCCAGCAGTGTAGGGACAGGGGGCGCGAGCAATCAGCCCCAGCATTTT.

This rearrangement joins TRBV5-1 to TRBJ2-7, with 16 nucleotides matching TRBD2. V lost 5 bases to trimming and J lost 5 bases; unmatched junction nucleotides: 13. Germline V lookup: CDR1 SGHRS, CDR2 YFSETQ. The length of the CDR3 is 18 residues. The CDR3 coding sequence is TGCGCCAGCAGATCCGGGACTAGCGGGAGGGCCGGGTTGGACGAGCAGTACTTC. It codes for CASRSGTSGRAGLDEQYF.

This chain joins TRBV6-1 and TRBJ2-7, with TRBD1 matching 10 bases. The germline V gene encodes CDR1 MNHNS and CDR2 SASEGT. The length of the CDR3 is 19 residues. The trim removed 4 bases at V and 4 bases at J, leaving 19 bases unmatched. For the CDR3, the DNA is TGTGCCAGCAGTGCTAGATCCCCGGGGGGGACAGGGGCCCCTTACGAGCAGTACTTC. This translates into CASSARSPGGTGAPYEQYF.

This clone has a handful of counts. The chain recombines TRBV19 with TRBJ1-1; D is undetermined. Trimming left V 7 bases short and J 1 base short, with 4 bases between. The CDR3 has 11 amino acids. Germline CDR1 reads LNHDA; CDR2 reads SQIVND (reference sequence). CDR3 DNA: TGTGCCAGTACCCAGAACACTGAAGCTTTCTTT. This gives the protein CASTQNTEAFF.

This chain links TRBV19 with TRBJ1-2; D not certain. V was pared by 4 bases and J by 3 bases, with 9 bases between. Germline V gene data show CDR1 as LNHDA and CDR2 as SQIVND (reference sequence). The CDR3 sequence is 13 residues long. CDR3 region: CASSTTSDYGYTF. The CDR3, as DNA: TGTGCCAGTAGTACCACCTCTGACTATGGCTACACCTTC.

This sequence joins TRBV7-9 and TRBJ1-1; D is possibly TRBD1 (6 bases). V lost 5 bases, J lost 2 bases, and 21 bases lay in between. The CDR3 is made up of 17 amino acids. Germline CDR1 reads SEHNR; CDR2 reads FQNEAQ (reference sequence). The CDR3, as DNA: TGTGCCAGCAGCACGCCCTTACAGGGTGCTCTTAACACTGAAGCTTTCTTT. Translating it yields CASSTPLQGALNTEAFF.

CDR3 region: CASTRDRQSEAFF. For the CDR3, the DNA is TGTGCCAGCACCCGGGACAGACAATCTGAAGCTTTCTTT. The V call is TRBV5-6, the J call TRBJ1-1, with 7 bases that match TRBD1. Germline V gene data show CDR1 as SGHDT and CDR2 as YYEEEE. The junction had 8 bases not matched to a gene; V was cut back by 6 bases and J by 6 bases. The CDR3 totals 13 residues.

This rearrangement joins TRBV18 to TRBJ2-7; the match to TRBD2 covers 8 bases. Germline assignment: CDR1 KGHSH and CDR2 LQKENI. The CDR3 extends over 15 amino acids. Germline trimming cut 1 base from V and 6 bases from J; bases unmatched to any gene: 8. The CDR3 is CASSPREAGAREQYF. The CDR3 nucleotides read TGTGCCAGCTCACCACGGGAAGCGGGAGCTCGCGAGCAGTACTTC.

Details on this clone: A junction boundary mismatches the germline segment, possibly from a read error. The J gene is TRBJ2-1, the V gene TRBV2; the match to TRBD2 covers 10 bases. Germline CDR1 SNHLY, CDR2 FYNNEI. The CDR3 contains 14 residues. The CDR3 loop reads CASCETSGDNEQFF. The CDR3 bases are TGTGCCAGCTGTGAAACTAGCGGGGACAATGAGCAGTTCTTC.

The chain carries TRBV5-6 and TRBJ2-1; 7 nucleotides align to TRBD2. This CDR3 spans 15 amino acids. Losses at the gene ends were 0 bases for V and 8 bases for J; bases not matched to a gene: 8. Germline V CDR1 and CDR2: SGHDT, YYEEEE. CDR3 amino acids: CASSLVGGGPHEQFF. For the CDR3, the DNA is TGTGCCAGCAGCTTGGTTGGGGGAGGGCCACATGAGCAGTTCTTC.

The V call is TRBV7-6, the J call TRBJ2-7; 13 nucleotides align to TRBD2. From germline, CDR1 is SGHVS and CDR2 FNYEAQ. Trimming removed 9 bases from V and 5 bases from J; junction bases left unmatched: 10. The CDR3 totals 15 residues. The CDR3 DNA sequence: TGTGCCAGTACGCGTCGGACTAGCGGGAGTGACGAGCAGTACTTC. It is translated as CASTRRTSGSDEQYF. The whole variable domain, remainder taken from reference TRBV7-6 and TRBJ2-7, is GAGVSQSPRYKVTKRGQDVALRCDPISGHVSLYWYRQALGQGPEFLTYFNYEAQQDKSGLPNDRFSAERPEGSISTLTIQRTEQRDSAMYRCASTRRTSGSDEQYFGPGTRLTVT.

The rearrangement links TRBV2 to TRBJ1-5; D gene uncertain. The CDR3 covers 14 residues. Trimming stripped 5 bases from V and 0 bases from J, with 8 bases between. Germline lookup yields CDR1 SNHLY and CDR2 FYNNEI. In DNA form, the CDR3 reads TGTGCCAGCAGTAGGGAATATAGCAATCAGCCCCAGCATTTT. The encoded protein is CASSREYSNQPQHF. The full variable domain, with the rest looked up from reference TRBV2 and TRBJ1-5, is EPEVTQTPSHQVTQMGQEVILRCVPISNHLYFYWYRQILGQKVEFLVSFYNNEISEKSEIFDDQFSVERPDGSNFTLKIRSTKLEDSAMYFCASSREYSNQPQHFGDGTRLSIL.

This clone was seen repeatedly, ten times or more. The chain joins TRBV5-1 to TRBJ2-1, with D possibly TRBD2 on 6 matching bases. With 7 bases removed from V and 3 bases from J, the gap between germline ends came to 20 bases. The germline gives CDR1 SGHRS, CDR2 YFSETQ. The CDR3 covers 16 residues. DNA for the CDR3: TGCGCCAGCCGGACTGGGGCCGGGGGATTCTACAATGAGCAGTTCTTC. It yields the protein CASRTGAGGFYNEQFF.

The chain has TRBV2 and TRBJ2-7, with 7 nucleotides matching TRBD1. CDR1 is SNHLY, CDR2 FYNNEI, per germline. This CDR3 has 15 amino acids. The V gene end was trimmed by 5 bases and the J gene end by 3 bases; junction bases not matched to a gene: 10. The CDR3 loop is CASSKEQGIGYEQYF. The CDR3 DNA reads TGTGCCAGCAGTAAAGAACAGGGGATAGGCTACGAGCAGTACTTC. Based on the CDR3 plus reference TRBV2 and TRBJ2-7, the full variable domain is EPEVTQTPSHQVTQMGQEVILRCVPISNHLYFYWYRQILGQKVEFLVSFYNNEISEKSEIFDDQFSVERPDGSNFTLKIRSTKLEDSAMYFCASSKEQGIGYEQYFGPGTRLTVT.